This section outlines one T cell receptor beta chain sequence together with its context. The antigen it recognizes is unknown. No clone much larger than this one lies a single base away; base qualities are absent. This entry belongs to a study of cytotoxic CD8 clonotypes in ibrutinib-treated CLL (dated by TCRdb to the early 2020s). Broadly, across the study: The cohort was composed of ten to eleven relapsed/refractory and approximately 16 treatment-naive patients; IGHV unmutated status was identified in about 17 patients. Of the 70 to 90 people in the trial, about 27 had longitudinal samples available. Every remission and progressive disease sample was obtained while ibrutinib was still being received by the patients. Responses were partial in about 25 patients and complete in 2; after median approximately 66 months follow-up, about 14 stayed in remission and about twelve progressed. Samples at response were collected after a median of about 11 months of treatment, with a range of about 6 to 40 months. On average, each sample had hundreds of thousands of productive templates and around 100,000 productive rearrangements. Cryopreserved peripheral blood mononuclear cells were collected at three points: before therapy, at response, and at either sustained remission or disease progression.

On the study overall, not on this receptor specifically: At baseline, clonality was higher than in age-matched healthy donors and showed a strong correlation with circulating CD8+ T-cell counts. Lymph node repertoires were not examined, and the timing of sampling was not matched between patients in sustained remission and those whose disease progressed. An increase in clonality was observed at ibrutinib response, with clonality remaining stable during sustained remission and falling back toward baseline at progression. Public clonotypes were rare and either shrank or stayed stable during treatment, and the rise in clonality at ibrutinib response reflected expansion of private clonotypes.

Sample time point, as interpreted from the label and publication: progressive disease on ibrutinib. Roughly 2 micrograms of genomic DNA were extracted from cryopreserved PBMCs for TCR beta library preparation. Longitudinal blood samples from CLL patients on ibrutinib monotherapy underwent high-throughput TCR beta sequencing. The patients were enrolled in a single-center, open-label phase 2 trial of ibrutinib monotherapy. From cysteine to phenylalanine, the CDR3 is 14 amino acids long. Only the CDR3 portion is preserved as DNA: 42 bases, with reading frame beginning at the first base. From a lookup of the germline V gene, CDR1 and CDR2 are SGHRS and YFSETQ. V and J lose 6 bases and 4 bases, and a span of 16 bases separates them. The goal of deep resolution MiSeq sequencing was a depth between 1 in 1 million and 1 in 200,000 T cells, and coverage averaged 10x per clonotype. The immunoSEQ hsTCRB Kit was used to generate TCR beta libraries. Per the source publication's procedure: ImmunoSEQ Data Assistant and ImmunoSEQ Analyzer were used for data analysis, and V, D and J genes were assigned according to IMGT definitions. Clonality, which ranges from 0 to 1, was calculated by subtracting the normalized Shannon entropy of productive rearrangement frequencies from one. Only overrepresented clonotypes making up at least 0.05% of each patient's repertoire were included in the public clonotype analysis. Repertoires from some twelve age-matched healthy donors in immuneACCESS were used as clonality controls. The table comes from immuneACCESS by way of TCRdb, which keeps in-frame sequences with V and J called. Part of the clones is missing from these tables; in studies checked, under half for an unresolved V gene and the rest for unknown reasons. V, J and clone size reflect that table, while D and trimming were determined from the DNA. In all, the sample holds tens of thousands of clones, and nearly 70% of those were seen once. 45% to 60% of the sample is in the top ten clones.

This TCR was recovered from a human donor with chronic lymphocytic leukemia. The input for sequencing was PBMCs, taken at disease progression, from a patient treated with ibrutinib. This sequence uses TRBV5-1 and TRBJ1-1, with a tentative D gene TRBD1 over 5 matching bases. The DNA sequence is as follows: TGCGCCAGCAAAGAAAGGGGCCGAGGCACTGAAGCTTTCTTT. This encodes CASKERGRGTEAFF. The full variable domain, completed from the reference TRBV5-1 and TRBJ1-1 proteins outside the CDR3, reads KAGVTQTPRYLIKTRGQQVTLSCSPISGHRSVSWYQQTPGQGLQFLFEYFSETQRNKGNFPGRFSGRQFSNSRSEMNVSTLELGDSALYLCASKERGRGTEAFFGQGTRLTVV.